These 25 T cell receptor beta chains share one sample of origin, sequenced in a study of cytomegalovirus exposure and HLA in healthy donors. The PCR employed 60 Vbeta primers together with 13 Jbeta primers. Only in-frame clones appear in the TCRdb table, and some are missing; sequencing was by immunoSEQ multiplex PCR. The sample has around 180,000 clones, 85% seen once. The sequenced sample was PBMCs. The source of these receptors is a boy between 2 and 10 years old in good health and CMV-seronegative.

The chain uses TRBV28 and TRBJ2-7, with D maybe TRBD2 (5 bases). The CDR3 has 15 amino acids. The germline CDR1 and CDR2 sequences are MDHEN and SYDVKM. Between the trimmed V and J ends, which lost 7 bases and 3 bases, there was a span of 19 bases. Here the CDR3 reads CASTYGEIANYEQYF. The DNA for the CDR3 is TGTGCCAGCACTTACGGGGAAATTGCGAACTACGAGCAGTACTTC.

The chain is built from TRBV6-1 and TRBJ1-5, with TRBD1 identical over 10 bases. J was trimmed by 0 bases and V by 2 bases; bases with no gene match: 7. Germline-derived CDR1 and CDR2 are MNHNS and SASEGT. This CDR3 comprises 18 residues. CDR3 nucleotide sequence: TGTGCCAGCAGTGAATTGAGGGGACAGGGGCTTAGCAATCAGCCCCAGCATTTT. Translated, it gives CASSELRGQGLSNQPQHF.

CDR3 nucleotides: TGTGCCAGCAAAGGCAGGGAAGTAACAGATACGCAGTATTTT. It encodes CASKGREVTDTQYF. The chain carries TRBV6-1 and TRBJ2-3; TRBD1 is a possible D gene (5 bases). Trimming took 7 bases from V and 3 from J, leaving 14 bases between them. The CDR3 consists of 14 residues. Germline CDR1 reads MNHNS; CDR2 reads SASEGT.

This chain uses TRBV10-3 with TRBJ2-5, with TRBD2 as a possible D gene (6 bases). Germline-derived CDR1 and CDR2 are ENHRY and SYGVKD. The CDR3 is 13 residues long. V lost 2 bases, J lost 5 bases, and 9 bases lay in between. The CDR3 nucleotides read TGTGCCATCAGTGAGCGGGGGAGGGAGACCCAGTACTTC. It codes for CAISERGRETQYF.

This sequence joins TRBV18 and TRBJ2-7; a possible D gene is TRBD1 (5 bases). CDR1 is KGHSH and CDR2 is LQKENI in the germline V gene. CDR3 length: 16 amino acids. V was pared by 3 bases and J by 3 bases, with 18 bases between. As DNA, the CDR3 is TGTGCCAGCTCACCCCAAGGCAGGGCCAGGTTCTACGAGCAGTACTTC. This gives the protein CASSPQGRARFYEQYF.

The CDR3 bases are TGCGCCAGCAGCCAAGTATTCGGGAGAGACGAGCAGTACTTC. This sequence encodes CASSQVFGRDEQYF. This chain links TRBV4-1 with TRBJ2-7, with a possible D match to TRBD2 (6 bases). Trimming removed 1 base from V and 5 bases from J, with 12 bases in between. CDR1 and CDR2 (germline): MGHRA, YSYEKL. This CDR3 comprises 14 residues.

V is TRBV7-9 and J is TRBJ1-2, with a tentative D call TRBD1 (6 bases). The V gene's germline CDR1 is SEHNR and CDR2 FQNEAQ (reference sequence). Trimming left V 9 bases short and J 4 bases short, with 15 bases between. CDR3 length equals 13 residues. CDR3 in DNA: TGTGCCAGTACGGACAGACCTTTCTATGGCTACACCTTC. It translates to CASTDRPFYGYTF.

The chain employs TRBV25-1 and TRBJ2-1, with 11 bases matching TRBD1. The J segment lost 12 bases and the V segment lost 6 bases, leaving 7 bases of the junction unmatched. The CDR3 totals 13 residues. Germline V CDR1 and CDR2: MGHDK, SYGVNS. The CDR3: CASRGQGAGGQFF. As DNA, the CDR3 is TGTGCCAGCAGAGGACAGGGGGCAGGTGGGCAGTTCTTC.

The rearrangement joins TRBV7-8 to TRBJ2-1, with a possible D match to TRBD1 (5 bases). CDR1 is SGHVS and CDR2 is FQNEAQ in the germline V gene. Trimming removed 5 bases at V and 1 base at J, with 15 bases between. The CDR3 totals 16 residues. The CDR3 spells CASSQQDIGSYNEQFF. The CDR3 DNA follows: TGTGCCAGCAGCCAACAGGATATAGGGTCCTACAATGAGCAGTTCTTC. Supplemented by reference TRBV7-8 and TRBJ2-1, the full variable domain reads GAGVSQSPRYKVAKRGQDVALRCDPISGHVSLFWYQQALGQGPEFLTYFQNEAQLDKSGLPSDRFFAERPEGSVSTLKIQRTQQEDSAVYLCASSQQDIGSYNEQFFGPGTRLTVL.

The chain carries TRBV28 and TRBJ2-7, with 7 positions matching TRBD1. V was clipped by 2 bases and J by 1 base; unmatched bases: 2. From germline, CDR1 is MDHEN and CDR2 SYDVKM. The CDR3 covers 14 residues. CDR3 DNA sequence: TGTGCCAGCAGTTTACGACAGGGTTCCTACGAGCAGTACGTC. It translates to CASSLRQGSYEQYV.

This sequence joins TRBV2 and TRBJ1-1, with 7 positions matching TRBD1. The germline CDR1 and CDR2 sequences are SNHLY and FYNNEI. The length of the CDR3 is 14 residues. The ends lost 11 bases at V and 3 bases at J; junction bases unmatched: 12. CDR3 sequence reads: CAAPRAGGDTEAFF. As DNA, the CDR3 is TGTGCCGCCCCCCGGGCAGGGGGAGACACTGAAGCTTTCTTT.

The chain employs TRBV29-1 and TRBJ2-7, with 9 bases aligning to TRBD2. Germline V gives CDR1 SQVTM, CDR2 ANQGSEA. Trimming cost V 5 bases and J 1 base; bases outside gene matches: 9. There are 15 residues in the CDR3. For the CDR3, the DNA is TGCAGCGTTTCCGGGACTAGCAGGCGATCCTACGAGCAGTACTTC. Residues: CSVSGTSRRSYEQYF.

V usage is TRBV19 and J usage is TRBJ1-5, with unresolved D. Germline assignment: CDR1 LNHDA and CDR2 SQIVND (reference sequence). The length of the CDR3 is 16 residues. V was clipped by 0 bases and J by 2 bases, with 11 bases between them. The CDR3 loop reads CASSIEKARGNQPQHF. CDR3 nucleotide sequence: TGTGCCAGTAGTATAGAGAAAGCACGGGGCAATCAGCCCCAGCATTTT.

The chain links TRBV27 to TRBJ1-3; no reliable D call. CDR3 size: 15 residues. Germline CDR1 reads MNHEY; CDR2 reads SMNVEV (reference sequence). V was cut by 3 bases and J by 4 bases, with 13 bases left in between. CDR3 nucleotide sequence: TGTGCCAGCAGTTTGGCGGGAGTTCCCGGAAACACCATATATTTT. Translated: CASSLAGVPGNTIYF.

The chain joins TRBV30 to TRBJ1-2; D is uncertain. This CDR3 is built from 14 residues. Germline V gene sequence: CDR1 GTSNPN, CDR2 SVGIG (reference sequence). Trimming stripped 1 base from V and 3 bases from J, with 12 bases between. The CDR3 nucleotides are TGTGCCTGGAGTGAAGGGCGGGTTGACTATGGCTACACCTTC. It is translated as CAWSEGRVDYGYTF.

As concerns this clone: The same CDR3 is also encoded by other DNA sequences in this sample. The V and J genes are TRBV19 and TRBJ2-5; 9 positions match TRBD1. Germline CDR1 reads LNHDA; CDR2 reads SQIVND (reference sequence). V gave up 3 bases and J gave up 5 bases; unmatched junction bases: 1. The CDR3 is 13 amino acids. The chain's CDR3 is CASSIDRGETQYF. As DNA, the CDR3 is TGTGCCAGTAGTATCGACAGGGGGGAGACCCAGTACTTC.

This chain joins TRBV7-9 and TRBJ1-6, with D perhaps TRBD1 (5 bases). This CDR3 contains 13 residues. The V and J ends lost 2 bases and 10 bases respectively, with 9 bases between them. Germline V CDR1 and CDR2: SEHNR, FQNEAQ (reference sequence). In DNA form, the CDR3 reads TGTGCCAGCAGCTTACAGGGAAGATCACCCCTCCACTTT. Protein product: CASSLQGRSPLHF.

Note on this clone: Other DNA sequences in this sample translate to the same CDR3. J is TRBJ2-2 and V is TRBV9, with 7 bases matching TRBD2. The germline CDR1 and CDR2 sequences are SGDLS and YYNGEE. J was trimmed by 0 bases and V by 7 bases; bases with no gene match: 0. The CDR3 is made up of 13 amino acids. The CDR3 bases are TGTGCCAGCGGGGGGGCGAACACCGGGGAGCTGTTTTTT. Translated: CASGGANTGELFF. Based on the CDR3 plus reference TRBV9 and TRBJ2-2, the full variable domain is DSGVTQTPKHLITATGQRVTLRCSPRSGDLSVYWYQQSLDQGLQFLIQYYNGEERAKGNILERFSAQQFPDLHSELNLSSLELGDSALYFCASGGANTGELFFGEGSRLTVL.

The V call is TRBV28, the J call TRBJ1-5; D may be TRBD1 (5 bases). CDR3 size: 14 residues. Germline loops: CDR1 MDHEN, CDR2 SYDVKM. Trimming took off 6 bases at V and 3 bases at J, with 12 bases between the two ends. The CDR3 region is CASSHRQYNQPQHF. In DNA form, the CDR3 reads TGTGCCAGCAGCCACAGACAGTACAATCAGCCCCAGCATTTT.

This chain uses TRBV19 with TRBJ1-5; D perhaps matches TRBD1 (5 bases). Trimming took off 3 bases at V and 5 bases at J, with 17 bases between the two ends. The CDR3 contains 16 residues. CDR1 is LNHDA and CDR2 is SQIVND in the germline V gene (reference sequence). The CDR3 sequence: CASSIFQGRGDQPQHF. The CDR3 DNA is TGTGCCAGTAGTATTTTTCAAGGCCGGGGGGATCAGCCCCAGCATTTT.

This clone has more than one count but fewer than ten. The chain recombines TRBV7-9 with TRBJ1-2; a possible D gene is TRBD1 (6 bases). CDR1 is SEHNR and CDR2 is FQNEAQ in the germline V gene (reference sequence). The CDR3 is 14 residues long. Between the trimmed V and J ends, which lost 5 bases and 5 bases, there was a span of 15 bases. CDR3 region: CASSLTGWNYGYTF. CDR3 sequence (DNA): TGTGCCAGCAGCCTAACAGGGTGGAATTATGGCTACACCTTC.

The gene calls are TRBV18 and TRBJ2-7; tentative D call: TRBD1 (6 bases). V shed 2 bases and J shed 6 bases, with 11 bases lying between them. The CDR3 is 13 amino acids. Germline values: CDR1 KGHSH, CDR2 LQKENI. The CDR3 DNA follows: TGTGCCAGCTCACCAGAACAGGGCCTCGAGCAGTACGTC. It encodes CASSPEQGLEQYV.

The chain couples TRBV1 to TRBJ2-7; the table names TRBD2, a call not compared with the DNA. TRBV1 has pseudogene status. The CDR3 is 14 residues long. The CDR3 sequence: CTSNLADSSYEQYF. CDR3 bases: TGCACCAGCAACCTAGCGGACAGCTCCTACGAGCAGTACTTC.

The chain uses TRBV2 and TRBJ2-7; 9 positions match TRBD2. In germline, CDR1 is SNHLY, CDR2 FYNNEI. Germline trimming cut 3 bases from V and 3 bases from J; bases unmatched to any gene: 6. The CDR3 has 15 residues. The CDR3 DNA reads TGTGCCAGCAGTGACGCTGGGACTAGCTTCTACGAGCAGTACGTC. It translates to CASSDAGTSFYEQYV.

This chain links TRBV28 with TRBJ2-7; 8 bases match TRBD1. The J segment lost 3 bases and the V segment lost 10 bases, leaving 11 bases of the junction unmatched. Germline CDR1 MDHEN, CDR2 SYDVKM. The CDR3 runs 14 residues. CDR3: CATTSGTGHYEQYF. The CDR3 bases are TGTGCCACGACGAGTGGGACAGGCCACTACGAGCAGTACTTC.